These 26 T cell receptor beta chains share one sample of origin, sequenced in a study of cytotoxic CD8 clonotypes in ibrutinib-treated CLL. The assay was immunoSEQ multiplex PCR, and TCRdb's table has in-frame clones only and misses some. This sample carries 25,000 to 30,000 clones, about three quarters of them seen once, and the ten largest clones take around 55%. Sequenced here: PBMCs, sampled after 24 months of ibrutinib treatment. The receptors here all came from a human donor with chronic lymphocytic leukemia.

V and J are TRBV7-9 and TRBJ2-7; weak D call: TRBD2 (6 bases). Trimming stripped 1 base from V and 2 bases from J, with 15 bases between. The V gene's germline CDR1 is SEHNR and CDR2 FQNEAQ (reference sequence). The CDR3 has 16 amino acids. CDR3 nucleotide sequence: TGTGCCAGCAGCTTAGTTAGCGGAGAAGTTACCTACGAGCAGTACTTC. Protein product: CASSLVSGEVTYEQYF.

Concerning this clone itself: The junction departs from the called germline gene at one end, perhaps through a read error. The rearrangement uses TRBV5-6 and TRBJ2-5, with TRBD2 identical over 9 bases. The CDR3 length is 15 residues. Germline V lookup: CDR1 SGHDT, CDR2 YYEEEE. CDR3 sequence reads: CPSSLDAGGGETQYF. The CDR3 coding sequence is TGTCCCAGCAGCTTGGACGCGGGGGGGGGAGAGACCCAGTACTTC.

In this sample, this clone turned up a few times. The V call is TRBV28, the J call TRBJ1-5; D is unresolved. CDR3 length equals 14 residues. Germline V lookup: CDR1 MDHEN, CDR2 SYDVKM. The V and J ends lost 4 bases and 2 bases respectively, with 9 bases between them. CDR3 sequence (DNA): TGTGCCAGCAGTTCCCGCGGGGGCAATCAGCCCCAGCATTTT. The encoded protein is CASSSRGGNQPQHF.

This clone was seen more than once but under ten times. The chain is built from TRBV2 and TRBJ2-7; D remains unclear. V dropped 5 bases and J dropped 6 bases, with 8 bases sitting between them. The CDR3 has 11 amino acids. Germline CDR1 SNHLY, CDR2 FYNNEI. For the CDR3, the DNA is TGTGCCAGCAGTAGGCTATCCGAGCAGTACTTC. The encoded protein is CASSRLSEQYF.

This CDR3 is CAWSVRVINTGELFF. DNA of the CDR3: TGTGCCTGGAGTGTGCGGGTTATAAACACCGGGGAGCTGTTTTTT. V gene TRBV30 combines with J gene TRBJ2-2; the D gene is possibly TRBD2 (5 bases). V shed 0 bases and J shed 2 bases, with 10 bases lying between them. In germline, CDR1 is GTSNPN, CDR2 SVGIG (reference sequence). This CDR3 spans 15 amino acids.

The rearrangement links TRBV5-8 to TRBJ1-5, with D maybe TRBD1 (5 bases). The CDR3 is made up of 12 amino acids. Germline lookup yields CDR1 SGHTS and CDR2 YDEGEE. V lost 2 bases and J lost 12, with 12 bases in between. CDR3 nucleotides: TGTGCCAGCAGCTTTTCGGGGGACCTCCAGCATTTT. Translation gives CASSFSGDLQHF.

The V call is TRBV7-6, the J call TRBJ2-5; D gene uncertain. V was cut by 5 bases and J by 1 base, with 11 bases left in between. This CDR3 contains 14 residues. Germline lookup yields CDR1 SGHVS and CDR2 FNYEAQ. The CDR3: CASSPRTSQETQYF. The CDR3 coding sequence is TGTGCCAGCAGCCCACGGACCAGCCAAGAGACCCAGTACTTC.

V is TRBV6-5 and J is TRBJ2-7, with 10 bases aligning to TRBD2. V was pared by 2 bases and J by 2 bases, with 0 bases of the junction left unmatched. The germline gives CDR1 MNHEY, CDR2 SVGAGI. This CDR3 has 14 amino acids. CDR3 coding DNA: TGTGCCAGCAGTTACGGGACTAGCGCCTACGAGCAGTACTTC. It translates to CASSYGTSAYEQYF.

The V call is TRBV29-1, the J call TRBJ1-4; D not certain. Between the trimmed V and J ends, which lost 4 bases and 8 bases, there was a span of 11 bases. Germline V gives CDR1 SQVTM, CDR2 ANQGSEA. The CDR3 consists of 12 residues. CDR3: CSVGLRREKLFF. DNA for the CDR3: TGCAGCGTTGGACTTCGACGGGAAAAACTGTTTTTT.

This clone has just a few counts. The chain combines TRBV9 with TRBJ2-3; D unclear. CDR3 length equals 15 residues. Germline CDR1 is SGDLS and CDR2 is YYNGEE. With 5 bases removed from V and 5 bases from J, the gap between germline ends came to 18 bases. CDR3 loop: CASSRTNRYGDTQYF. The CDR3 nucleotides are TGTGCCAGCAGTCGGACCAACCGTTACGGAGATACGCAGTATTTT.

CDR3 protein: CASSPPPSGNTIYF. The CDR3, as DNA: TGTGCCAGCAGCCCGCCCCCCTCTGGAAACACCATATATTTT. The chain is built from TRBV28 and TRBJ1-3; D ambiguous. Germline lookup yields CDR1 MDHEN and CDR2 SYDVKM. The CDR3 spans 14 residues. Trimming shortened V by 6 bases and J by 0 bases, and 9 bases separated the two germline ends.

The gene calls are TRBV25-1 and TRBJ2-2; D perhaps matches TRBD2 (6 bases). The CDR3 loop spans 14 amino acids. Germline V gives CDR1 MGHDK, CDR2 SYGVNS. Between the trimmed V and J ends, which lost 0 bases and 5 bases, there was a span of 7 bases. The CDR3 sequence: CASSEYAGTGELFF. The CDR3 DNA sequence: TGTGCCAGCAGTGAATATGCGGGAACCGGGGAGCTGTTTTTT.

This clone was observed a few times. The V and J genes are TRBV6-5 and TRBJ1-2; D uncertain. Germline V gene data show CDR1 as MNHEY and CDR2 as SVGAGI. Trimming removed 0 bases from V and 8 bases from J, with 16 bases in between. The CDR3 loop spans 15 amino acids. The CDR3, as DNA: TGTGCCAGCAGTTACTCGAGAGGGAGCAGGAACGGCTACACCTTC. Translation gives CASSYSRGSRNGYTF.

V usage is TRBV29-1 and J usage is TRBJ2-5; D gene ambiguous. CDR3 length: 12 residues. The V end lost 4 bases, the J end lost 5 bases, and 11 bases lay between the germline ends. Germline lookup yields CDR1 SQVTM and CDR2 ANQGSEA. This chain's CDR3 is CSVGLLHETQYF. DNA of the CDR3: TGCAGCGTTGGGTTACTACACGAGACCCAGTACTTC.

The rearrangement joins TRBV5-6 to TRBJ2-7; the D gene is possibly TRBD1 (6 bases). V gave up 1 base and J gave up 2 bases, with 16 bases separating them. Germline lookup yields CDR1 SGHDT and CDR2 YYEEEE. The CDR3 runs to 16 residues. Here the CDR3 DNA reads TGTGCCAGCAGCTTGTTTCAGGGGCGCTACCCCTACGAGCAGTACTTC. Translated: CASSLFQGRYPYEQYF. Combining the CDR3 with reference TRBV5-6 and TRBJ2-7 gives the whole variable domain DAGVTQSPTHLIKTRGQQVTLRCSPKSGHDTVSWYQQALGQGPQFIFQYYEEEERQRGNFPDRFSGHQFPNYSSELNVNALLLGDSALYLCASSLFQGRYPYEQYFGPGTRLTVT.

The chain carries TRBV28 and TRBJ1-3, with unresolved D. Germline CDR1 and CDR2: MDHEN and SYDVKM. V lost 2 bases to trimming and J lost 4 bases, with 3 bases between them. The CDR3 has 12 amino acids. CDR3 nucleotide sequence: TGTGCCAGCAGTTTACACGGAAACACCATATATTTT. Amino acid sequence: CASSLHGNTIYF.

Worth noting for this clone: Relative to the germline gene, one junction end is altered; a read error may explain this. The chain employs TRBV7-7 and TRBJ2-7, with 10 bases aligning to TRBD1. The CDR3 runs to 14 residues. The germline V gene encodes CDR1 SSHAT and CDR2 FNYEAQ (reference sequence). In nucleotides, the CDR3 is TGTGCTAGCAGCCCCGGGACAGGGGCCTACGAGCAGTACTTC. Translated: CASSPGTGAYEQYF. The whole variable domain, filled in from reference TRBV7-7 and TRBJ2-7, reads GAGVSQSPRYKVTKRGQDVTLRCDPISSHATLYWYQQALGQGPEFLTYFNYEAQPDKSGLPSDRFSAERPEGSISTLTIQRTEQRDSAMYRCASSPGTGAYEQYFGPGTRLTVT.

V usage is TRBV28 and J usage is TRBJ1-2; 11 nucleotides align to TRBD1. V lost 6 bases and J lost 4; bases outside the gene matches: 7. Germline assignment: CDR1 MDHEN and CDR2 SYDVKM. The CDR3 consists of 15 residues. Here the CDR3 reads CASSLDRGHSYGYTF. In DNA form, the CDR3 reads TGTGCCAGCAGCTTGGACAGGGGGCACAGCTATGGCTACACCTTC.

This chain links TRBV13 with TRBJ2-6, with D maybe TRBD1 (5 bases). Per the germline V gene, CDR1 is PRHDT and CDR2 is FYEKMQ (reference sequence). V lost 1 base, J lost 2 bases, and 12 bases lay in between. This CDR3 comprises 17 residues. CDR3 bases: TGTGCCAGCAGCTTAGAACAGGTCGGAGCTGGGGCCAACGTCCTGACTTTC. The encoded protein is CASSLEQVGAGANVLTF.

The chain uses TRBV28 and TRBJ2-5; D remains unclear. The CDR3 length is 13 residues. V lost 6 bases and J lost 4, with 12 bases in between. CDR1 and CDR2 (germline): MDHEN, SYDVKM. Here the CDR3 reads CASSIVSRETQYF. The DNA for the CDR3 is TGTGCCAGCAGCATCGTTAGTAGAGAGACCCAGTACTTC.

The J gene is TRBJ1-5, the V gene TRBV19, with 7 nucleotides matching TRBD1. CDR1 and CDR2 from the germline V gene are LNHDA and SQIVND (reference sequence). CDR3 length: 15 residues. With V trimmed by 7 bases and J by 4 bases, 10 bases remained unmatched. The chain's CDR3 is CASTKQGQPNQPQHF. The CDR3 nucleotides read TGTGCCAGTACCAAGCAGGGACAGCCGAATCAGCCCCAGCATTTT.

CDR3 nucleotide sequence: TGTGCCTGGAGCGCCGGAGGAGGGAACCAAGAGACCCAGTACTTC. This translates into CAWSAGGGNQETQYF. The chain links TRBV30 to TRBJ2-5; maybe TRBD2 (6 bases). V gave up 3 bases and J gave up 0 bases, with 14 bases separating them. The germline CDR1 and CDR2 sequences are GTSNPN and SVGIG (reference sequence). This CDR3 region has 15 residues.

This clone has just one count. The V call is TRBV27, the J call TRBJ1-6; a weak D match, TRBD1 (6 bases). V was clipped by 5 bases and J by 7 bases, with 15 bases between them. CDR3 length equals 15 residues. The germline V gene encodes CDR1 MNHEY and CDR2 SMNVEV (reference sequence). The CDR3 DNA is TGTGCCAGCAGTGCCACAGGGCTACCCAATTCACCCCTCCACTTT. This codes for CASSATGLPNSPLHF.

CDR3 in amino acids: CASSLERGREQYF. CDR3 coding DNA: TGTGCCAGCAGTTTAGAGCGGGGGCGCGAGCAGTACTTC. This rearrangement joins TRBV28 to TRBJ2-7; 8 nucleotides align to TRBD2. Germline V CDR1 and CDR2: MDHEN, SYDVKM. CDR3 length: 13 residues. V shed 2 bases and J 6 bases; nucleotides not matched to a gene: 3.

J is TRBJ1-3 and V is TRBV21-1. TRBV21-1 is termed a pseudogene. The CDR3 loop spans 16 amino acids. Here the CDR3 DNA reads TGTGCCAGCAGCGAGAGGGGGACTGACTCTGGAAACACCATATATTTT. Translation gives CASSERGTDSGNTIYF.

V and J are TRBV5-1 and TRBJ2-6, with unresolved D. This CDR3 comprises 17 residues. CDR1 is SGHRS and CDR2 is YFSETQ in the germline V gene. With 0 bases removed from V and 1 base from J, the gap between germline ends came to 11 bases. For the CDR3, the DNA is TGCGCCAGCAGCTTGGACCCGCGGTCTTCTGGGGCCAACGTCCTGACTTTC. Protein product: CASSLDPRSSGANVLTF.